These 5 T cell receptor beta chains came from one sample sequenced in a study of blood T cell repertoires in COVID-19. Here immunoSEQ multiplex PCR was the method, and the copy in TCRdb shows in-frame clones only, minus some. The sample gives under 150,000 clones, over 65% of which show up once; roughly 8.1% is in the top ten. Material: peripheral blood. The receptors were sampled from a woman between 40 and 50 years old with acute or convalescent COVID-19.

This clone was detected once. This sequence joins TRBV10-2 and TRBJ2-7; D remains unclear. This CDR3 region has 15 residues. Germline lookup yields CDR1 WSHSY and CDR2 SAAADI. The V end was cut by 0 bases, the J end by 4 bases, with 13 bases between. The DNA for the CDR3 is TGCGCCAGCAGTGAGTCGACTGGTTATTCTTACGAGCAGTACTTC. It encodes CASSESTGYSYEQYF.

The V call is TRBV9, the J call TRBJ1-6; D unresolved. V lost 0 bases, J lost 2 bases, and 6 bases lay in between. The CDR3 contains 15 residues. The germline gives CDR1 SGDLS, CDR2 YYNGEE. The CDR3 loop reads CASSVESTYNSPLHF. In DNA form, the CDR3 reads TGTGCCAGCAGCGTAGAAAGCACCTATAATTCACCCCTCCACTTT.

CDR3 bases: TGCGCCAGCAGCTTGGGGGAGGGTTACGAGCAGTACTTC. Its translation is CASSLGEGYEQYF. The chain recombines TRBV5-1 with TRBJ2-7; 7 positions match TRBD2. The CDR3 runs 13 residues. Unmatched junction bases numbered 1, after V lost 0 bases and J lost 4 bases. From germline, CDR1 is SGHRS and CDR2 YFSETQ.

CDR3 sequence reads: CASRTGRVNQPQHF. CDR3 in DNA: TGTGCCAGTAGGACGGGGAGAGTTAATCAGCCCCAGCATTTT. This rearrangement joins TRBV19 to TRBJ1-5, with unresolved D. The CDR3 sequence is 14 residues long. Germline V gene sequence: CDR1 LNHDA, CDR2 SQIVND (reference sequence). Between the trimmed V and J ends, which lost 6 bases and 4 bases, there was a span of 13 bases.

The chain links TRBV5-1 to TRBJ2-7, with TRBD2 matching over 10 bases. The CDR3 is made up of 16 amino acids. Germline assignment: CDR1 SGHRS and CDR2 YFSETQ. V lost 2 bases, J lost 0 bases, and 5 bases stayed unmatched. For the CDR3, the DNA is TGCGCCAGCAGCTTCATAGCGGGGGGCAGCTCCTACGAGCAGTACTTC. Protein: CASSFIAGGSSYEQYF.